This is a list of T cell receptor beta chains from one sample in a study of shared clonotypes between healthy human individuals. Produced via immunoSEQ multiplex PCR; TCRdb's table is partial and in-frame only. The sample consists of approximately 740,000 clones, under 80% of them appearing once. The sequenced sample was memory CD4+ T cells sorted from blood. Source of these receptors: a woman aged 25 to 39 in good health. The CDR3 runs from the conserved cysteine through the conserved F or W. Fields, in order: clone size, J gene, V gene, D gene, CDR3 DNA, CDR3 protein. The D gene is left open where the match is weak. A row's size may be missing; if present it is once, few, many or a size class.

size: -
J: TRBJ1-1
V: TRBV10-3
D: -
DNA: TGTGCCATCAGTGAATGGATGAACACTGAAGCTTTCTTT
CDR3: CAISEWMNTEAFF

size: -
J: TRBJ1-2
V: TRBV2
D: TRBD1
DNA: TGTGCCAGCAGTGACGTCGGACAGGGCGCGGGAAACTATGGCTACACCTTC
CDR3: CASSDVGQGAGNYGYTF

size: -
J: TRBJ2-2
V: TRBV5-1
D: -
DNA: TGCGCCACCCCTGTGGCCGGGGAGCTGTTTTTT
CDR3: CATPVAGELFF

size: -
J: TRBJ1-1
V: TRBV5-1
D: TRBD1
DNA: TGCGCCAGCAGCCAGGGACAGGGATGGGACACTGAAGCTTTCTTT
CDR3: CASSQGQGWDTEAFF

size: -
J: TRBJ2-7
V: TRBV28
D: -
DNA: TGTGCCAGCGGGGCGGGACAAACCTACGAGCAGTACTTC
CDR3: CASGAGQTYEQYF

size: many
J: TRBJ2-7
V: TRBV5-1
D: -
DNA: TGCGCCAGCAGCTTGGCCATGATTTCTGGCGAGCAGTACTTC
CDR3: CASSLAMISGEQYF

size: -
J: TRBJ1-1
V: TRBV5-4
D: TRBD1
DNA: TGTGCCAGCAGCTTGGAACAGGGGATCACTGAAGCTTTCTTT
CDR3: CASSLEQGITEAFF

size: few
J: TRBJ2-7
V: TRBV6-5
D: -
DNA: TGTGCCAGCAGTTTGGATTTCTACGAGCAGTACTTC
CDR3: CASSLDFYEQYF

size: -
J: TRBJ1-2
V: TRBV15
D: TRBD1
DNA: TGTGCCACCCGAACGACAGGGGGCGGGGGCTACACCTTC
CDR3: CATRTTGGGGYTF

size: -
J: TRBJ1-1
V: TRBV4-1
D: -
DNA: TGCGCCAGCAGCCAGGTCTGGGGGGGGGACACTGAAGCTTTCTTT
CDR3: CASSQVWGGDTEAFF

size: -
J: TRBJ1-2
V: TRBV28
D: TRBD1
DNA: TGTGCCAGCAGTTTATTACTCGGACAGGGCAGGAGTGGCTACACCTTC
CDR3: CASSLLLGQGRSGYTF

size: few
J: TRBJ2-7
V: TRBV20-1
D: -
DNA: TGCAGTGCTGCTGACACCTACGAGCAGTACTTC
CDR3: CSAADTYEQYF

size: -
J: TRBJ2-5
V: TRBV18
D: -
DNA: TGTGCCAGCTCACTCCCGAATCAGGAGACCCAGTACTTC
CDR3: CASSLPNQETQYF

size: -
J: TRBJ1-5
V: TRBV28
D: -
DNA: TGTGCCAGCAGCCAACACCCACCGGGGAATCAGCCCCAGCATTTT
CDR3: CASSQHPPGNQPQHF

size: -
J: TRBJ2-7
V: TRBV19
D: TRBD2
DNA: TGTGCCAGTAGTATTGGAGCGGGAGCGGGCGAGCAGTACTTC
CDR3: CASSIGAGAGEQYF

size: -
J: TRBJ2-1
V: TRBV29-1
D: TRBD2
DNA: TGCAGCGTTGAGGAGCGGGGCGAGCAGTTCTTC
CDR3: CSVEERGEQFF

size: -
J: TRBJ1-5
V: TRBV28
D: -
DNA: TGTGCCAGCAGGGTTCAGGAGGATCAGCCCCAGCATTTT
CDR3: CASRVQEDQPQHF

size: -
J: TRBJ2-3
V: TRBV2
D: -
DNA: TGTGCCAGCAGGGGCCAACCGACCTTTAGCACAGATACGCAGTATTTT
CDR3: CASRGQPTFSTDTQYF

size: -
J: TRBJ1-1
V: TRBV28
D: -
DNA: TGTGCCAGCGATTCCCAGGGAAAGGAGACCACTGAAGCTTTCTTT
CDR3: CASDSQGKETTEAFF

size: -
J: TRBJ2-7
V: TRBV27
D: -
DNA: TGTGCCAGCAGTATGCCGGGACTCTTTCTCCACGAGCAGTACTTC
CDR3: CASSMPGLFLHEQYF

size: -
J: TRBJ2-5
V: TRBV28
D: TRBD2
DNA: TGTGCCAGCAGTTTACGGCTAGCGGGTTACGAGACCCAGTACTTC
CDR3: CASSLRLAGYETQYF

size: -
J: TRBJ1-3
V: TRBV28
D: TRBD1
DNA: TGTGCCAGCAGTTTAACAGGGGTGGCAAACACCATATATTTT
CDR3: CASSLTGVANTIYF

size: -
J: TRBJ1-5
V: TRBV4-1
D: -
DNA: TGCGCCAGCAGCCAAGATCTCAAGGGCAATCAGCCCCAGCATTTT
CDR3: CASSQDLKGNQPQHF

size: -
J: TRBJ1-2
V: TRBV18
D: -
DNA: TGTGCCAGCTCACCAAGCAGGGGCTTGGAGGGCTACACCTTC
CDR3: CASSPSRGLEGYTF

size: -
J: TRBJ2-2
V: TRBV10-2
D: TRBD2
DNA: TGCGCCAGCACCCCTCGGGGGGCCGGGGAGCTGTTTTTT
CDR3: CASTPRGAGELFF

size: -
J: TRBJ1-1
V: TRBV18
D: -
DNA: TGTGCCAGCTCACCAGTGGTATGGACTGAAGCTTTCTTT
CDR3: CASSPVVWTEAFF

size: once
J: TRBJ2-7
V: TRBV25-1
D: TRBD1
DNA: TGTGCCAGCAGGGGGACAGGGCGATTGATTGACGAGCAGTACTTC
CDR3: CASRGTGRLIDEQYF

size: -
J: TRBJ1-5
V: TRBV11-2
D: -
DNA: TGTGCCAGCAGCTTGAGCAGAAACAATCAGCCCCAGCATTTT
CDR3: CASSLSRNNQPQHF